A single sample gave rise to the 21 T cell receptor beta chains below, sequenced in a study of blood T cell repertoires in COVID-19. This table comes from immunoSEQ multiplex PCR, and its TCRdb copy is limited to in-frame clones, with some not included. This table holds around 390,000 clones, 80% to 90% found once. The sample consisted of PBMCs or T cells enriched from blood (not recorded which). These receptors were taken from a woman aged 50 to 65 who had recovered from COVID-19.

The chain has TRBV27 and TRBJ2-7; TRBD1 aligns across 7 bases. The CDR3 has 15 residues. Germline assignment: CDR1 MNHEY and CDR2 SMNVEV (reference sequence). Unmatched junction bases numbered 10, after V lost 5 bases and J lost 3 bases. In DNA form, the CDR3 reads TGTGCCAGCAGTAACCGGGACAGTGTAATCTACGAGCAGTACTTC. Translated, it gives CASSNRDSVIYEQYF.

The J gene is TRBJ1-5, the V gene TRBV6-1, with 8 bases fitting TRBD1. V trimming: 2 bases; J trimming: 4 bases; junction bases outside the gene matches: 10. Germline V gene data show CDR1 as MNHNS and CDR2 as SASEGT. CDR3 size: 17 residues. The CDR3 region is CASSEFGQGARNQPQHF. The DNA of the CDR3 is TGTGCCAGCAGTGAATTTGGTCAGGGGGCGAGGAATCAGCCCCAGCATTTT.

This chain uses TRBV24-1 with TRBJ2-3; TRBD1 matches 8 bases. CDR1 KGHDR and CDR2 SFDVKD come from the germline V gene. The CDR3 is made up of 13 amino acids. With V trimmed by 9 bases and J by 4 bases, 5 bases remained unmatched. DNA for the CDR3: TGTGCCACCGGACAGGGCGCAGCAGATACGCAGTATTTT. Encoded protein: CATGQGAADTQYF.

The chain couples TRBV27 to TRBJ1-2; D not certain. The CDR3 totals 13 residues. V lost 0 bases to trimming and J lost 5 bases, with 7 bases between them. From germline, CDR1 is MNHEY and CDR2 SMNVEV (reference sequence). CDR3 in DNA: TGTGCCAGCAGTTTATCATATGAGTATGGCTACACCTTC. This codes for CASSLSYEYGYTF.

The chain recombines TRBV28 with TRBJ1-5; D call uncertain. V shed 5 bases and J shed 4 bases, with 24 bases lying between them. The CDR3 has 18 amino acids. The germline V gene encodes CDR1 MDHEN and CDR2 SYDVKM. Written as DNA, the CDR3 is TGTGCCAGCAGTCTTCCGCTCCCATATACGGCGGGGAATCAGCCCCAGCATTTT. Translation: CASSLPLPYTAGNQPQHF.

The rearrangement links TRBV6-2 or TRBV6-3 to TRBJ2-2, with TRBD1 matching over 9 bases. CDR3 length equals 16 residues. With V trimmed by 2 bases and J by 5 bases, 6 bases remained unmatched. Per germline, CDR1 MNHEY and CDR2 SVGEGT. CDR3 sequence reads: CASSYRRDRVTGELFF. CDR3 nucleotide sequence: TGTGCCAGCAGTTACCGCCGGGACAGGGTGACCGGGGAGCTGTTTTTT.

The chain's CDR3 is CASSLGTGMLEAFF. In DNA, the CDR3 is TGTGCCAGCAGTTTAGGGACAGGGATGCTGGAAGCTTTCTTT. The chain combines TRBV28 with TRBJ1-1; 9 bases are a match to TRBD1. The germline gives CDR1 MDHEN, CDR2 SYDVKM. The CDR3 consists of 14 residues. V shed 2 bases, J shed 8 bases, and the junction held 6 bases outside the gene matches.

This clone is a singleton in its sample. The chain combines TRBV2 with TRBJ1-1; D gene unclear. Trimming removed 6 bases from V and 5 bases from J, with 7 bases in between. There are 11 residues in the CDR3. Germline values: CDR1 SNHLY, CDR2 FYNNEI. CDR3 protein: CASRYKTEAFF. CDR3 nucleotides: TGTGCCAGCAGATACAAGACTGAAGCTTTCTTT.

The chain recombines TRBV2 with TRBJ1-3; TRBD1 agrees at 8 bases. The CDR3 has 16 residues. After removal of 3 bases from V and 0 bases from J, the junction contained 4 bases not matched to a gene. Germline V gives CDR1 SNHLY, CDR2 FYNNEI. The CDR3: CASSEWTGNSGNTIYF. The CDR3 DNA is TGTGCCAGCAGTGAGTGGACAGGGAACTCTGGAAACACCATATATTTT.

This sequence joins TRBV2 and TRBJ1-4; D gene ambiguous. Germline V CDR1 and CDR2: SNHLY, FYNNEI. V lost 9 bases to trimming and J lost 5 bases, with 4 bases between them. This CDR3 has 10 amino acids. CDR3 protein: CASENEKLFF. Written as DNA, the CDR3 is TGTGCCAGTGAGAATGAAAAACTGTTTTTT. Together with reference TRBV2 and TRBJ1-4, the CDR3 gives the full variable domain: EPEVTQTPSHQVTQMGQEVILRCVPISNHLYFYWYRQILGQKVEFLVSFYNNEISEKSEIFDDQFSVERPDGSNFTLKIRSTKLEDSAMYFCASENEKLFFGSGTQLSVL.

The V call is TRBV3-1 (or the pseudogene TRBV3-2), the J call TRBJ2-2; 12 bases match TRBD2. With V trimmed by 6 bases and J by 6 bases, 5 bases remained unmatched. The CDR3 contains 15 residues. CDR1 is LGHDT, CDR2 YNNKEL, per germline (reference sequence). The CDR3 sequence is CASRLLAGGAGELFF. CDR3 bases: TGTGCCAGCAGACTACTAGCGGGGGGCGCCGGGGAGCTGTTTTTT.

CDR3 coding DNA: TGTGCCAGCAGCTCCCTCATCCCGGGGGTAGACGGCTACACCTTC. Its protein product is CASSSLIPGVDGYTF. The V gene is TRBV7-8, the J gene TRBJ1-2, with D possibly being TRBD1 (5 bases). Germline CDR1 reads SGHVS; CDR2 reads FQNEAQ. Trimming removed 4 bases at V and 8 bases at J, with 20 bases between. The CDR3 contains 15 residues. Full variable domain (outside the CDR3, taken from reference TRBV7-8 and TRBJ1-2): GAGVSQSPRYKVAKRGQDVALRCDPISGHVSLFWYQQALGQGPEFLTYFQNEAQLDKSGLPSDRFFAERPEGSVSTLKIQRTQQEDSAVYLCASSSLIPGVDGYTFGSGTRLTVV.

The CDR3 DNA sequence: TGTGCCAGCAGCTCATCTGAGCGGGGCTACACCTTC. Amino acid sequence: CASSSSERGYTF. This chain uses TRBV7-9 with TRBJ1-2; D uncertain. V lost 4 bases, J lost 8 bases, and 11 bases lay in between. The CDR3 is 12 residues long. Germline assignment: CDR1 SEHNR and CDR2 FQNEAQ (reference sequence).

This chain connects TRBV9 to TRBJ2-3; a weak D match, TRBD2 (6 bases). The CDR3 totals 17 residues. The germline gives CDR1 SGDLS, CDR2 YYNGEE. V was pared by 0 bases and J by 0 bases, with 14 bases between. This CDR3 reads CASSVGGGATSTDTQYF. In nucleotides, the CDR3 is TGTGCCAGCAGCGTAGGAGGCGGGGCTACGAGCACAGATACGCAGTATTTT.

V is TRBV6-1 and J is TRBJ1-2; D uncertain. In germline, CDR1 is MNHNS, CDR2 SASEGT. CDR3 size: 18 residues. V was trimmed by 4 bases and J by 8 bases, leaving 29 bases between them. CDR3: CASSGTGPITKFFMGYTF. DNA for the CDR3: TGTGCCAGCAGTGGAACTGGGCCGATCACAAAGTTTTTTATGGGCTACACCTTC.

The V gene is TRBV7-2, the J gene TRBJ1-5; D gene uncertain. There are 13 residues in the CDR3. Trimming left V 2 bases short and J 5 bases short, with 7 bases between. CDR1 and CDR2 from the germline V gene are SGHTA and FQGNSA. The CDR3, as DNA: TGTGCCAGCAGCTTAACGCGATATCAGCCCCAGCATTTT. Amino acids: CASSLTRYQPQHF.

The chain is built from TRBV5-5 and TRBJ1-1, with D possibly being TRBD1 (5 bases). The CDR3 runs 16 residues. Trimming stripped 4 bases from V and 0 bases from J, with 16 bases between. From germline, CDR1 is SGHKS and CDR2 YYEKEE (reference sequence). DNA for the CDR3: TGTGCCAGCAGCCGGGGACTGACGGGCATGAACACTGAAGCTTTCTTT. Translated: CASSRGLTGMNTEAFF.

The V gene is TRBV6-1, the J gene TRBJ2-3; TRBD2 aligns across 8 bases. CDR1 and CDR2 from the germline V gene are MNHNS and SASEGT. The CDR3 length is 16 residues. V lost 4 bases, J lost 8 bases, and 14 bases stayed unmatched. CDR3 bases: TGTGCCAGCAGTGTGATATTCGGGGGGGCCCGAGGTACGCAGTATTTT. It translates to CASSVIFGGARGTQYF.

This clone has just one count. V gene TRBV6-5 combines with J gene TRBJ1-1; D is perhaps TRBD1 (6 bases). The germline V and J ends were trimmed by 2 bases and 2 bases, with 9 bases remaining between them. Germline V gene sequence: CDR1 MNHEY, CDR2 SVGAGI. The CDR3 spans 14 residues. In DNA form, the CDR3 reads TGTGCCAGCAGTTACCCGGGACAAAACACTGAAGCTTTCTTT. Amino acids: CASSYPGQNTEAFF.

The chain recombines TRBV6-5 with TRBJ1-5; TRBD1 matches 8 bases. The germline CDR1 and CDR2 sequences are MNHEY and SVGAGI. V dropped 8 bases and J dropped 2; count of bases not matched to a gene: 5. The length of the CDR3 is 14 residues. The CDR3 reads CASADREGNQPQHF. In DNA, the CDR3 is TGTGCCAGCGCGGACAGGGAGGGCAATCAGCCCCAGCATTTT.

The J gene is TRBJ2-1, the V gene TRBV2, with D tentatively TRBD1 (5 bases). CDR1 SNHLY and CDR2 FYNNEI come from the germline V gene. This CDR3 has 15 amino acids. V lost 7 bases, J lost 2 bases, and 15 bases lay in between. CDR3 bases: TGTGCCAGCACCAAGGGGAAAGCGACCTACAATGAGCAGTTCTTC. It encodes CASTKGKATYNEQFF.